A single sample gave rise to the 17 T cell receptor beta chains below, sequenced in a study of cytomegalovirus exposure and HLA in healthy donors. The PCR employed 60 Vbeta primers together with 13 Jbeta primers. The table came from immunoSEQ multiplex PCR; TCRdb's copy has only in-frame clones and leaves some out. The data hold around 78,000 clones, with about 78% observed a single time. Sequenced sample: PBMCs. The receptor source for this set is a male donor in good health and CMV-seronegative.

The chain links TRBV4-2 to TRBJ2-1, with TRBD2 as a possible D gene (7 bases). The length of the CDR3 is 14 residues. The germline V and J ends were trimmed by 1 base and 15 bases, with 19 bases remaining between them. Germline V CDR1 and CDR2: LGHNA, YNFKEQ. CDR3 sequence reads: CASSQGEGGGWPFF. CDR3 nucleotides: TGTGCCAGCAGCCAAGGAGAGGGGGGAGGGTGGCCGTTCTTC.

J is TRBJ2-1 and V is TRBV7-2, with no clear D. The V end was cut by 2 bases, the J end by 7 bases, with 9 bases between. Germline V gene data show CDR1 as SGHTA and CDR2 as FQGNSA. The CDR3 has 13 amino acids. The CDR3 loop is CASSLLGRNEQFF. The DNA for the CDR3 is TGTGCCAGCAGCTTATTGGGCCGGAATGAGCAGTTCTTC.

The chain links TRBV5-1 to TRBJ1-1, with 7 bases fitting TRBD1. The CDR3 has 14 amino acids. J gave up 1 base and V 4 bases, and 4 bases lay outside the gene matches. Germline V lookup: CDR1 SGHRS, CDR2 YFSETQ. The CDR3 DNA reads TGCGCCAGCAGCCCCAGGGGGGCGAACACTGAAGCTTTCTTT. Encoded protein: CASSPRGANTEAFF.

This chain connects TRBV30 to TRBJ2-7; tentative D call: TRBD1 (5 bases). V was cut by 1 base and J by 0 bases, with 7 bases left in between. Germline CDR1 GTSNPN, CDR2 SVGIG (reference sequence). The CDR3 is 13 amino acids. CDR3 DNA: TGTGCCTGGAGTGCAGGGTTCTCCTACGAGCAGTACTTC. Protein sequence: CAWSAGFSYEQYF.

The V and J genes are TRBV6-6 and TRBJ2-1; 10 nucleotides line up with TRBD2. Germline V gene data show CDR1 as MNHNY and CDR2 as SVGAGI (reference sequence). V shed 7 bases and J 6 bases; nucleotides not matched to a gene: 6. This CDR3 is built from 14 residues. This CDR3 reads CASTIAGGGNEQFF. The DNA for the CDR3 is TGTGCCAGCACCATAGCGGGAGGAGGCAATGAGCAGTTCTTC.

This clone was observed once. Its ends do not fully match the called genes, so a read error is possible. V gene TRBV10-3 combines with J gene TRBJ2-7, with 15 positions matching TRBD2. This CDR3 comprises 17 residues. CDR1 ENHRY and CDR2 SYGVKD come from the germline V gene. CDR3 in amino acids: CAISRTSGGALAYEKYF. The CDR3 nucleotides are TGTGCCATCAGTAGGACTAGCGGGGGGGCCCTTGCATACGAGAAGTACTTC.

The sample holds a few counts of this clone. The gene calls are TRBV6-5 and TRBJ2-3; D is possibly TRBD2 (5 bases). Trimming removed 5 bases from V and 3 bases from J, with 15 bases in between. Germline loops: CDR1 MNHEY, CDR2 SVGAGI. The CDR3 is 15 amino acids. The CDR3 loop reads CASSPWEIVTDTQYF. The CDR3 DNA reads TGTGCCAGCAGTCCCTGGGAGATTGTAACAGATACGCAGTATTTT.

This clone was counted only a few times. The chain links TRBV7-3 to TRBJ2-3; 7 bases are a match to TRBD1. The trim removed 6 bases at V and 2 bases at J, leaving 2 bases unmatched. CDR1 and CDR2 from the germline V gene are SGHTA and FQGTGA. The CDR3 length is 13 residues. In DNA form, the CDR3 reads TGTGCCAGCAGGGGGACAGACACAGATACGCAGTATTTT. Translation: CASRGTDTDTQYF.

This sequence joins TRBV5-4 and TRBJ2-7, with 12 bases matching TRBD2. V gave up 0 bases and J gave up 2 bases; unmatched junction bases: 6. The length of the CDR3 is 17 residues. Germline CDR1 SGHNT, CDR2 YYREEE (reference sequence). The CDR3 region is CASSLGQTSGRPYEQYF. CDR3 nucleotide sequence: TGTGCCAGCAGCTTGGGCCAGACTAGCGGGAGACCCTACGAGCAGTACTTC.

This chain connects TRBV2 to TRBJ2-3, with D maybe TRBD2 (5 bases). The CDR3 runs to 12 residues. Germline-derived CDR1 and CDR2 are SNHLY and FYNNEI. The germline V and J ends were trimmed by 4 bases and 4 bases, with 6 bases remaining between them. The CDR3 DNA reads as TGTGCCAGCAGTGTGGGAGCAGATACGCAGTATTTT. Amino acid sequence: CASSVGADTQYF.

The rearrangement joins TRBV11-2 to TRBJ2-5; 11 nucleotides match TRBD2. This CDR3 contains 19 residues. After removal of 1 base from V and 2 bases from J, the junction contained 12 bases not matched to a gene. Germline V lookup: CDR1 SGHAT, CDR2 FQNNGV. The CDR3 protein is CASSLGTHQLAGVQETQYF. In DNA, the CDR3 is TGTGCCAGCAGCTTAGGAACACACCAACTAGCGGGAGTACAAGAGACCCAGTACTTC. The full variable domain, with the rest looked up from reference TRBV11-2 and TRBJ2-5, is EAGVAQSPRYKIIEKRQSVAFWCNPISGHATLYWYQQILGQGPKLLIQFQNNGVVDDSQLPKDRFSAERLKGVDSTLKIQPAKLEDSAVYLCASSLGTHQLAGVQETQYFGPGTRLLVL.

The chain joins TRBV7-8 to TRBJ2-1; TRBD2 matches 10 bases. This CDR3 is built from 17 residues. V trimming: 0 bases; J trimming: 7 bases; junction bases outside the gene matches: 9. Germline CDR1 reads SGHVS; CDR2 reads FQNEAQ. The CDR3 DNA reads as TGTGCCAGCAGCTTAGCAGCGGGAGGGCAGGTGGTTAATGAGCAGTTCTTC. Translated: CASSLAAGGQVVNEQFF.

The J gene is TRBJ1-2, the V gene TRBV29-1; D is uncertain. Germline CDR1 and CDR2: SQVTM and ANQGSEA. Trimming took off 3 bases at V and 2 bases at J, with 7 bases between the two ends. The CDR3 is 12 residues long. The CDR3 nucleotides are TGCAGCGTTGACAGTCTGAACTATGGCTACACCTTC. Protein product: CSVDSLNYGYTF.

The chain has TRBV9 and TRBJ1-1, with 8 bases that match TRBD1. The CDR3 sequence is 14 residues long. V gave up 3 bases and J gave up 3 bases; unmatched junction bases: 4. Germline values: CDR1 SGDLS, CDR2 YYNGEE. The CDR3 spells CASSGTGRDTEAFF. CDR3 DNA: TGTGCCAGCAGCGGGACAGGGAGGGACACTGAAGCTTTCTTT.

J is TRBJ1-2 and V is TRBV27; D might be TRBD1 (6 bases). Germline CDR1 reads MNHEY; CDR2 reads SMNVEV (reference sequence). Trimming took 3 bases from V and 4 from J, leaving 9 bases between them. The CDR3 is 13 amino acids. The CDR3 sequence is CASSLDSTYGYTF. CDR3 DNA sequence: TGTGCCAGCAGTTTGGACAGCACCTATGGCTACACCTTC.

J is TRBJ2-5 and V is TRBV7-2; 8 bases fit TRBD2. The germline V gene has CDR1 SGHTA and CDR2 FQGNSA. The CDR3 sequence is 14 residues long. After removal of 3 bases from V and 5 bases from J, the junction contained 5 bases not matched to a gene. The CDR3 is CASSFGTSRETQYF. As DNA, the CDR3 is TGTGCCAGCAGCTTCGGGACTAGTAGGGAGACCCAGTACTTC.

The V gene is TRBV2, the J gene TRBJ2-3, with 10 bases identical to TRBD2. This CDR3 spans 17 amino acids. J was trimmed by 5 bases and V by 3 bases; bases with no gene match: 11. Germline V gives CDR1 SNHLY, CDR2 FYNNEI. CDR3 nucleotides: TGTGCCAGCAGTGATAGTTTGTCTAGCGGGAGTAAAGATACGCAGTATTTT. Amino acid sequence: CASSDSLSSGSKDTQYF.